This T cell receptor beta chain derives from a study of OX40 agonist ivuxolimab in advanced cancers. Study details: Prior checkpoint blockade (anti-PD-1, anti-PD-L1 or anti-CTLA-4) was permitted; approximately 40% had it. Study-wide results and caveats: Expanded clones tended on average to be more numerous among CD8+ T cells than CD4+. Clonal expansion was seen in CD4+ and CD8+ blood T cells by week 6 at 0.1 to 3.0 mg/kg.

The assay was immunoSEQ multiplex PCR, and TCRdb's table has in-frame clones only and misses some. Here the sample spans 60,000 to 70,000 clones, around 84% being singletons. With respect to this clone: Its specificity is not known.

V lost 5 bases, J lost 13 bases, and 12 bases lay in between. Germline lookup yields CDR1 MDHEN and CDR2 SYDVKM. The CDR3 contains 12 residues. The sequences come from CD4+ or CD8+ T cells sorted from blood, collected in a trial of the OX40 agonist ivuxolimab. This chain connects TRBV28 to TRBJ1-6; D gene unclear. This clonotype was sampled from an adult with an advanced solid tumor such as melanoma, head and neck, liver or kidney cancer. The CDR3 nucleotides read TGTGCCAGCAGTCGTCGAAGGACGCCCCTCCACTTT. Translated: CASSRRRTPLHF.